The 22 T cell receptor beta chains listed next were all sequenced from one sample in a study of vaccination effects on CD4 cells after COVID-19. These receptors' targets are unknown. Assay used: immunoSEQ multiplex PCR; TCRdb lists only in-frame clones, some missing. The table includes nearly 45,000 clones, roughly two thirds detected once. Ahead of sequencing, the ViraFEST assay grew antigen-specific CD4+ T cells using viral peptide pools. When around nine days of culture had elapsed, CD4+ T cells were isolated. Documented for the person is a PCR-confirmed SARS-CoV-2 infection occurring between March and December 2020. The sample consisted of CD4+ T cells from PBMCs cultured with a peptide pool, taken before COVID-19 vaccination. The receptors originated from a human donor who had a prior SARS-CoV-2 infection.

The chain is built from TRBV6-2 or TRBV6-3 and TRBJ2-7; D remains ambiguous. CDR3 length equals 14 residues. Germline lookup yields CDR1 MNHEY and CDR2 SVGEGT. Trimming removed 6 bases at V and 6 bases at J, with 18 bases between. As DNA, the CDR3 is TGTGCCAGCAGCCGACCGTGGGCTCGCTCCGAGCAGTACTTC. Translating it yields CASSRPWARSEQYF.

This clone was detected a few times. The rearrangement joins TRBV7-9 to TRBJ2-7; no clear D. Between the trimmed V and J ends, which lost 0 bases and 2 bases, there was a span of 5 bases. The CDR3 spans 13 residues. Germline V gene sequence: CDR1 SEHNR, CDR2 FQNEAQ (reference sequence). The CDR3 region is CASSLAGTYEQYF. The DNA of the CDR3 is TGTGCCAGCAGCTTAGCGGGCACCTACGAGCAGTACTTC.

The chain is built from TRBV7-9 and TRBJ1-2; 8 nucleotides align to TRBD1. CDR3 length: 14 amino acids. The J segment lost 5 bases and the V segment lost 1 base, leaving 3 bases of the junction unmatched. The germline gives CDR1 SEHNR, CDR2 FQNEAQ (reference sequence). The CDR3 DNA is TGTGCCAGCAGCTTAGTCGACAGGGGTTATGGCTACACCTTC. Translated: CASSLVDRGYGYTF.

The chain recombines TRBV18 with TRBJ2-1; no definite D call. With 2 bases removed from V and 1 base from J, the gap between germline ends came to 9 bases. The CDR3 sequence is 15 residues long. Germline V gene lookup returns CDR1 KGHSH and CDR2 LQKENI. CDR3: CASSPLADSYNEQFF. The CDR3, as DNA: TGTGCCAGCTCACCATTGGCGGATTCCTACAATGAGCAGTTCTTC.

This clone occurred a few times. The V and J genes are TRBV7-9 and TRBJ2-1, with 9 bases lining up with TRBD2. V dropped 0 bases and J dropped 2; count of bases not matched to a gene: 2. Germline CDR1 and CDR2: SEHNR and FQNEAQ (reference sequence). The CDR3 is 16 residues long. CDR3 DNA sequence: TGTGCCAGCAGCTTAGCTCTAGCGGGGACCTACAATGAGCAGTTCTTC. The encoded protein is CASSLALAGTYNEQFF.

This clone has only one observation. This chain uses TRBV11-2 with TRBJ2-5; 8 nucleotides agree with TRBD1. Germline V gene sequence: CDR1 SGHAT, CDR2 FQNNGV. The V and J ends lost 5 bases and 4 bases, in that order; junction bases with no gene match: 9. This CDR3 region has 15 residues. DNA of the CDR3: TGTGCCAGCAGCCCCCGGACAGGGATGGTAGAGACCCAGTACTTC. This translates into CASSPRTGMVETQYF. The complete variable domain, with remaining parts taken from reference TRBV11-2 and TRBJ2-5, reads EAGVAQSPRYKIIEKRQSVAFWCNPISGHATLYWYQQILGQGPKLLIQFQNNGVVDDSQLPKDRFSAERLKGVDSTLKIQPAKLEDSAVYLCASSPRTGMVETQYFGPGTRLLVL.

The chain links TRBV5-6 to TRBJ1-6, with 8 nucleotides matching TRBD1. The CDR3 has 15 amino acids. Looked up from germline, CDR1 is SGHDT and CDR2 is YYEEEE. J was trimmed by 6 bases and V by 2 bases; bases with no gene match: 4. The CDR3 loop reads CASSFMQGANSPLHF. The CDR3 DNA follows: TGTGCCAGCAGCTTCATGCAGGGGGCTAATTCACCCCTCCACTTT.

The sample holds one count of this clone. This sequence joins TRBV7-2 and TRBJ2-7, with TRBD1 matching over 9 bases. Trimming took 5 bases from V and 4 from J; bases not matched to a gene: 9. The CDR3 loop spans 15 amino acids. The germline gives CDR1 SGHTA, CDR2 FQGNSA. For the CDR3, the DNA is TGTGCCAGCAGCGGGCTACGGACAGGGGCGTACGAGCAGTACTTC. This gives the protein CASSGLRTGAYEQYF.

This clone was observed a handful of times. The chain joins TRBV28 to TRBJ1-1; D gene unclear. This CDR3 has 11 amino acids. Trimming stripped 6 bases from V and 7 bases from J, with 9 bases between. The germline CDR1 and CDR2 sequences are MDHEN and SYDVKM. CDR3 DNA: TGTGCCAGCAGCTCTGGATATGAAGCTTTCTTT. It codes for CASSSGYEAFF.

CDR3: CASSETGNQLGFGYTF. In DNA, the CDR3 is TGTGCCAGCAGCGAGACAGGGAATCAACTAGGGTTTGGCTACACCTTC. The genes are TRBV9 and TRBJ1-2, with 7 bases aligning to TRBD1. Looked up from germline, CDR1 is SGDLS and CDR2 is YYNGEE. The CDR3 extends over 16 amino acids. Trimming cost V 3 bases and J 7 bases; bases outside gene matches: 15.

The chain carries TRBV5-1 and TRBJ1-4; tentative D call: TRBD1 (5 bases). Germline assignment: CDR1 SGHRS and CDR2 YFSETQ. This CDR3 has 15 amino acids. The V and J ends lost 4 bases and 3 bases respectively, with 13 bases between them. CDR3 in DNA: TGCGCCAGCAGCGGCCCCGGGGGAGCTAATGAAAAACTGTTTTTT. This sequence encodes CASSGPGGANEKLFF.

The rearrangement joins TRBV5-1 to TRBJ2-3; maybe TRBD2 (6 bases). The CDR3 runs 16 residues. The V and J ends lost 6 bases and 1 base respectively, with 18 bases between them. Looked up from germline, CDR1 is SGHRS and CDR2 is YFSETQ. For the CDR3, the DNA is TGCGCCAGCAACCGACTAGGCTCGGTGGGCACAGATACGCAGTATTTT. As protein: CASNRLGSVGTDTQYF.

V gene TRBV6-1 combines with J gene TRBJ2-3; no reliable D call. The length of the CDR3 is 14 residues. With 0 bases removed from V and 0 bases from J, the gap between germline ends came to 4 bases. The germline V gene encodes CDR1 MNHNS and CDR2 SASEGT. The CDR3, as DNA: TGTGCCAGCAGTGAAGCGGGCAGCACAGATACGCAGTATTTT. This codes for CASSEAGSTDTQYF.

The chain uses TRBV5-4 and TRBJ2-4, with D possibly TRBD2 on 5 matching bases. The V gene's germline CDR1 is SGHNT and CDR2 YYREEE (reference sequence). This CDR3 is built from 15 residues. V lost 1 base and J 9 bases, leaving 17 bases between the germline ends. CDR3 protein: CASSLRSRGQSIQYF. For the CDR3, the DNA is TGTGCCAGCAGCTTGCGGTCACGAGGGCAAAGCATTCAGTACTTC.

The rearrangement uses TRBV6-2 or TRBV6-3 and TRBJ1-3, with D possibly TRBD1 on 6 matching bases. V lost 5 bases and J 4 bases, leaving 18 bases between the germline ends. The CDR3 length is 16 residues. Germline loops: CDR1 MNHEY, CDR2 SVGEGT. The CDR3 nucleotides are TGTGCCAGCAGTCTCCGGGACATCTCTCGGGGAAACACCATATATTTT. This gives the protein CASSLRDISRGNTIYF.

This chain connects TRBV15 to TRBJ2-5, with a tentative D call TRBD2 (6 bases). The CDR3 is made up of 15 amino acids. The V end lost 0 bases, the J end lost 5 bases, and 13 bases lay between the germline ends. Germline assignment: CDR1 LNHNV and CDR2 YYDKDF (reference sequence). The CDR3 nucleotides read TGTGCCACCAGCAGAGATTTAGGAGGGGCTGAGACCCAGTACTTC. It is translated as CATSRDLGGAETQYF.

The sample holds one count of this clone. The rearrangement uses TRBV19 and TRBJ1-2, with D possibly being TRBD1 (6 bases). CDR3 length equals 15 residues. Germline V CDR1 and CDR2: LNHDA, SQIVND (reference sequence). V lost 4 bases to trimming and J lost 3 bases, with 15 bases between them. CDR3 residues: CASSKLGGADYGYTF. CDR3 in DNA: TGTGCCAGTAGTAAACTGGGGGGCGCTGACTATGGCTACACCTTC.

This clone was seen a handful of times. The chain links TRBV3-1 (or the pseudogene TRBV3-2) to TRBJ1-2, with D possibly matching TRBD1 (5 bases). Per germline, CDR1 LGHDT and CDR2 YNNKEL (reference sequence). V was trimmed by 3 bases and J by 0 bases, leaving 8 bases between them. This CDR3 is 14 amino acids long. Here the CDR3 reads CASSHATANYGYTF. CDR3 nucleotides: TGTGCCAGCAGCCACGCGACAGCTAACTATGGCTACACCTTC.

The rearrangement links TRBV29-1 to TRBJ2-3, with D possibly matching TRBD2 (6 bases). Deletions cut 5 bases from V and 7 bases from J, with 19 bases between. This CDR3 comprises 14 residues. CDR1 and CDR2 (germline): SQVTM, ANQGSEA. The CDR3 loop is CSVIAEGLVNTQYF. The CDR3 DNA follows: TGCAGCGTTATAGCGGAGGGGTTGGTGAATACGCAGTATTTT.

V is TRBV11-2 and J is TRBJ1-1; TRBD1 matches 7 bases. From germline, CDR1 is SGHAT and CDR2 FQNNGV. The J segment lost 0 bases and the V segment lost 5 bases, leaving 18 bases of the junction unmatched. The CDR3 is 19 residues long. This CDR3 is CASSRLSVRGQTLNTEAFF. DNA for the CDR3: TGTGCCAGCAGCCGTCTATCTGTGCGGGGACAGACTTTGAACACTGAAGCTTTCTTT.

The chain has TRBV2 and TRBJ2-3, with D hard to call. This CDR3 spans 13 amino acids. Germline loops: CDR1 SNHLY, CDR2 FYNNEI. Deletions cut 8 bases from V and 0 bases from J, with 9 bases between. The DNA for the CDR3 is TGTGCCAGCGGTGCGGAAAGCACAGATACGCAGTATTTT. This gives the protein CASGAESTDTQYF. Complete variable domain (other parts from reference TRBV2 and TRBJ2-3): EPEVTQTPSHQVTQMGQEVILRCVPISNHLYFYWYRQILGQKVEFLVSFYNNEISEKSEIFDDQFSVERPDGSNFTLKIRSTKLEDSAMYFCASGAESTDTQYFGPGTRLTVL.

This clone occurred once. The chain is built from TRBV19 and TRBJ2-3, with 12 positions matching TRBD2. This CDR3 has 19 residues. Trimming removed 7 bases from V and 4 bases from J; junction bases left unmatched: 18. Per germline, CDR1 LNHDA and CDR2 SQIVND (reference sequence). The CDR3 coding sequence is TGTGCCAGTACCCCGACGGCTAGCGGGAGGGCAAACGTAGCAGATACGCAGTATTTT. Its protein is CASTPTASGRANVADTQYF.